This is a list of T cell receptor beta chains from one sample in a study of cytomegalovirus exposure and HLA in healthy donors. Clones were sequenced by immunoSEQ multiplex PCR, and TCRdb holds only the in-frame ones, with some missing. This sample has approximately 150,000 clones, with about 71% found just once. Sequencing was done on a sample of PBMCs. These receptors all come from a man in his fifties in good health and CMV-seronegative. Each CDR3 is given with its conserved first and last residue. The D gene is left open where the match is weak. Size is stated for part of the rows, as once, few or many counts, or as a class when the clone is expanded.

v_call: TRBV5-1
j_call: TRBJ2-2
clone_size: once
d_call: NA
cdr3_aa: CASSSGADTGELFF
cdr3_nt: TGCGCCAGCAGCTCAGGGGCGGACACCGGGGAGCTGTTTTTT

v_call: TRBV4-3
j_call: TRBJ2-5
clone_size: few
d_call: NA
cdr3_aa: CASSQDGGGQETQYF
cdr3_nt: TGCGCCAGCAGCCAAGATGGAGGAGGTCAAGAGACCCAGTACTTC

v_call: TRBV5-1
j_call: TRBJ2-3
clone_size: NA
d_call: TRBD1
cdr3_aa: CASSTGDRFSADTQYF
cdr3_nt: TGCGCCAGCAGCACGGGGGACAGGTTTAGCGCAGATACGCAGTATTTT

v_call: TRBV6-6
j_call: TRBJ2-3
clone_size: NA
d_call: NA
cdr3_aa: CASSPRDTQYF
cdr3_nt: TGTGCCAGCAGTCCCAGAGATACGCAGTATTTT

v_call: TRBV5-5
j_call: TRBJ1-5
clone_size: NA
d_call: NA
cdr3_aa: CASSLFVVGPSAGNQPQHF
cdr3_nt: TGTGCCAGCAGCTTGTTTGTGGTGGGGCCCTCGGCGGGCAATCAGCCCCAGCATTTT

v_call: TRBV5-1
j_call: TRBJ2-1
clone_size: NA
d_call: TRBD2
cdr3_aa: CASSLSGGADEQFF
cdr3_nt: TGCGCCAGCAGCCTTAGCGGGGGGGCCGATGAGCAGTTCTTC

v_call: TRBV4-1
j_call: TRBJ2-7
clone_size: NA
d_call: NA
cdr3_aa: CASSQDTRAYEQYF
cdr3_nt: TGCGCCAGCAGCCAGGATACCCGGGCCTACGAGCAGTACTTC

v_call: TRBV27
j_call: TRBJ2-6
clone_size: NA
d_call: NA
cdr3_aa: CASSSLGAGANVLTF
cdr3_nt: TGTGCCAGCAGTTCGCTAGGCGCTGGGGCCAACGTCCTGACTTTC

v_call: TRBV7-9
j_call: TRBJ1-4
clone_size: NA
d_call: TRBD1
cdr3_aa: CASSLVGQGLGEKLFF
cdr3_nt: TGTGCCAGCAGCTTAGTCGGACAGGGGTTGGGAGAAAAACTGTTTTTT

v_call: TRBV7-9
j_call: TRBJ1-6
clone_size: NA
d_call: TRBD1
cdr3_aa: CASSPWTGVNSPLHF
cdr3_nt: TGTGCCAGCAGCCCTTGGACAGGGGTTAATTCACCCCTCCACTTT

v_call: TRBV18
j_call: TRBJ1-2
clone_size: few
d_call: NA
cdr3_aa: CASSPREDYGYTF
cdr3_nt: TGTGCCAGCTCACCGCGAGAAGACTATGGCTACACCTTC

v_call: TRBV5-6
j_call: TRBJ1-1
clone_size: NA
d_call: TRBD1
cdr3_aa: CASSSRGLLNTEAFF
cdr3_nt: TGTGCCAGCAGCTCCAGGGGGCTATTGAACACTGAAGCTTTCTTT

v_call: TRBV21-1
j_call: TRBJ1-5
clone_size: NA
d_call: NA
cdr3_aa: CASSKPARRAFNQPQHF
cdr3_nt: TGTGCCAGCAGCAAGCCCGCCCGGCGGGCATTTAATCAGCCCCAGCATTTT

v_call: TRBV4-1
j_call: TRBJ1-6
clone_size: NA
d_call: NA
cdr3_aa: CASSQAGGEVSYNSPLHF
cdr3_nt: TGCGCCAGCAGCCAAGCGGGGGGGGAGGTTTCCTATAATTCACCCCTCCACTTT

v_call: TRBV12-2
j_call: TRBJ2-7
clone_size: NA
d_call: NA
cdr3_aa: CASRLAGLELAATYEQYF
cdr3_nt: TGTGCAAGTCGCTTAGCGGGACTGGAACTAGCGGCGACCTACGAGCAGTACTTC

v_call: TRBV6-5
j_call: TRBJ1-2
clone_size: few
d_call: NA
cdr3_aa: CASKFRGFGYTF
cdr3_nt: TGTGCCAGCAAGTTTAGGGGCTTCGGCTACACCTTC

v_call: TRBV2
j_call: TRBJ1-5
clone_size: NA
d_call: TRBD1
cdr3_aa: CASRASGTGVLSNQPQHF
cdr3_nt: TGTGCCAGCAGAGCGTCCGGGACAGGGGTATTGAGCAATCAGCCCCAGCATTTT

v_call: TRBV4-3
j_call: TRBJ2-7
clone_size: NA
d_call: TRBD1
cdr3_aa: CASSQRDRRGEQYF
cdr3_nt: TGCGCCAGCAGCCAGAGGGACAGAAGAGGCGAGCAGTACTTC

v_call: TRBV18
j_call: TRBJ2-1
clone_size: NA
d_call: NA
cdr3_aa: CASSPGRADNEQFF
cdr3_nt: TGTGCCAGCTCACCAGGGAGAGCCGACAATGAGCAGTTCTTC

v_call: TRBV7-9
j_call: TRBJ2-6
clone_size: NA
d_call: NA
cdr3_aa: CASSPKRGISGANVLTF
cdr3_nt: TGTGCCAGCAGCCCAAAAAGGGGCATCTCTGGGGCCAACGTCCTGACTTTC

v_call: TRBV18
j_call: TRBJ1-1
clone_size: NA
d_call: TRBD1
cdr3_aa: CASSPGQGPNTEAFF
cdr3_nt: TGTGCCAGCTCACCGGGACAGGGACCGAACACTGAAGCTTTCTTT

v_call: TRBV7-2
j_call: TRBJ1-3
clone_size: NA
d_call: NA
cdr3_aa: CASGRQGLAGNTIYF
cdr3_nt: TGTGCCAGCGGACGGCAGGGCCTCGCCGGAAACACCATATATTTT

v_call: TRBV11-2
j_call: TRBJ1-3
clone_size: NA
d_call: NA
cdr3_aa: CASSLPGRGNTIYF
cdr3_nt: TGTGCCAGCAGCTTACCGGGGAGAGGAAACACCATATATTTT

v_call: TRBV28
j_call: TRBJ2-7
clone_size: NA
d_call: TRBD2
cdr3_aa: CASIMTSGGAYEQYF
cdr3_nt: TGTGCCAGCATTATGACTAGCGGGGGGGCATACGAGCAGTACTTC

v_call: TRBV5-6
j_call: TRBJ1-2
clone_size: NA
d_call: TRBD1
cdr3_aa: CASSLDRTGGYGYTF
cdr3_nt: TGTGCCAGCAGCTTGGATAGGACAGGGGGATATGGCTACACCTTC

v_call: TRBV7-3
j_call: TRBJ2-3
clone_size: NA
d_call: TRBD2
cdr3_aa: CASSKPGTTTGTQYF
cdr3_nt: TGTGCCAGCAGCAAACCCGGGACTACCACGGGTACGCAGTATTTT

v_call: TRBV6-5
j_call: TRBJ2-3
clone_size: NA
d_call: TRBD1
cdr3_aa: CASSSRQGGTDTQYF
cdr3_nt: TGTGCCAGCAGTTCCCGACAGGGGGGCACAGATACGCAGTATTTT

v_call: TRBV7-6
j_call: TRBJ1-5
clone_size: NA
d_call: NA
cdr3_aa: CASAPGRSNQPQHF
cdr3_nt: TGTGCCAGCGCCCCAGGCAGGAGCAATCAGCCCCAGCATTTT

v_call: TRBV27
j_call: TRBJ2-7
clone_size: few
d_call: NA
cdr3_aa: CASSLSDGVREQYF
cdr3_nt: TGTGCCAGCAGTTTATCAGACGGGGTTCGCGAGCAGTACTTC

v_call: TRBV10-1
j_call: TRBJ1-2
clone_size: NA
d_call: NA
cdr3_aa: CASSVSGPYGYTF
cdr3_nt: TGCGCCAGCAGCGTCTCAGGGCCCTATGGCTACACCTTC

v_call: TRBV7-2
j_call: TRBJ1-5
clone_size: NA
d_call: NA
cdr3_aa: CASSQGGDQPQHF
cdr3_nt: TGTGCCAGCAGCCAAGGAGGAGATCAGCCCCAGCATTTT

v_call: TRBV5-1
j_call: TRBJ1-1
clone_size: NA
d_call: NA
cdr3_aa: CASSPAPQGGLTEAFF
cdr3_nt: TGCGCCAGCAGCCCCGCCCCACAGGGAGGGTTGACTGAAGCTTTCTTT

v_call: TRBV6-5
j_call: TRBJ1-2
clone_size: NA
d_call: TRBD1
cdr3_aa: CASRPGQGFYGYTF
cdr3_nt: TGTGCCAGCAGACCGGGACAGGGGTTTTATGGCTACACCTTC

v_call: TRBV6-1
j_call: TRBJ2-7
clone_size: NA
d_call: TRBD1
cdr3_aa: CASSEAGQVVWYF
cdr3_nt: TGTGCCAGCAGTGAAGCGGGACAGGTGGTTTGGTACTTC

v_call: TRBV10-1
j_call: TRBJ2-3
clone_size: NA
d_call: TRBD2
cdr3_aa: CASSESRGGSATQYF
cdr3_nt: TGCGCCAGCAGTGAGTCACGGGGGGGCTCTGCTACGCAGTATTTT

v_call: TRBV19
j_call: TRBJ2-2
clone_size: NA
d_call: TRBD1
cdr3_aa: CASSIPTGGRAGELFF
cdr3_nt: TGTGCCAGTAGTATCCCGACAGGGGGGAGGGCCGGGGAGCTGTTTTTT

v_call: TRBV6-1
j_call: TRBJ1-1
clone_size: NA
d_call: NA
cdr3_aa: CASSEWGGERSTEAFF
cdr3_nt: TGTGCCAGCAGTGAGTGGGGAGGGGAACGGAGCACTGAAGCTTTCTTT

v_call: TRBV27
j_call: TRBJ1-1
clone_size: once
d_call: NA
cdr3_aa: CASLAWAGKDTEAFF
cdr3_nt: TGTGCCAGCCTAGCGTGGGCTGGAAAGGACACTGAAGCTTTCTTT

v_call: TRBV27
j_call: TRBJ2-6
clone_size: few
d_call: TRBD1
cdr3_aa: CASSLSTFTGAGANVLTF
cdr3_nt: TGTGCCAGCAGTTTATCCACCTTCACAGGGGCTGGGGCCAACGTCCTGACTTTC

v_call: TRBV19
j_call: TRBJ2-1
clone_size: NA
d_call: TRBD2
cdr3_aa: CASSGGGEQFF
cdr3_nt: TGTGCCAGTAGCGGGGGGGGTGAGCAGTTCTTC

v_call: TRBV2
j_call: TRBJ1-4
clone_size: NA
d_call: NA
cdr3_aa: CASSQEQAINEKLFF
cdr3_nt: TGTGCCAGCAGTCAAGAACAGGCCATTAACGAAAAACTGTTTTTT

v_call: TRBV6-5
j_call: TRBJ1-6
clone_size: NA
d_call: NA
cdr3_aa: CASSYDRTYNSPLHF
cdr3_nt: TGTGCCAGCAGTTACGACAGGACCTATAATTCACCCCTCCACTTT

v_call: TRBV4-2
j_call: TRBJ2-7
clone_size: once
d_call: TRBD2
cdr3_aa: CASSQDGTSGGRPYEQYF
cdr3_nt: TGTGCCAGCAGCCAAGATGGGACTAGCGGGGGCCGCCCTTACGAGCAGTACTTC

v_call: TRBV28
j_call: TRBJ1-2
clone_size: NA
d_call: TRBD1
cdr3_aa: CASSPINYRGEGYGYTF
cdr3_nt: TGTGCCAGCAGTCCAATTAATTACAGGGGGGAGGGCTATGGCTACACCTTC

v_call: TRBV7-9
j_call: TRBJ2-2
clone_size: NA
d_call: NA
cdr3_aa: CASSLWYTDAGELFF
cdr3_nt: TGTGCCAGCAGCTTATGGTATACAGATGCCGGGGAGCTGTTTTTT

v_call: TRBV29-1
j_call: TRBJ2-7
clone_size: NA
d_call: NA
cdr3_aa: CSVSPRDSYEQYF
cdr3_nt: TGCAGCGTTTCCCCGAGGGACTCCTACGAGCAGTACTTC

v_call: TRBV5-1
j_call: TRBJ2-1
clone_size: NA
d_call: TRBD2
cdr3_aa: CASSLELAVNEQFF
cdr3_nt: TGCGCCAGCAGCTTGGAACTAGCGGTCAATGAGCAGTTCTTC

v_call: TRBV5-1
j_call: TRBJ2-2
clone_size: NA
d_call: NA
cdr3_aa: CASSPEGAAGELFF
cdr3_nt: TGCGCCAGCAGCCCGGAAGGGGCGGCCGGGGAGCTGTTTTTT

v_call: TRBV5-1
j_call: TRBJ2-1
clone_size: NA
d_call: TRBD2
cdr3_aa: CASTSGGNNEQFF
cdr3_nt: TGCGCCAGCACGAGCGGGGGGAACAATGAGCAGTTCTTC

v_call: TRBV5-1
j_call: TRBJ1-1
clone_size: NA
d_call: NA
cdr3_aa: CASSLDGMNTEAFF
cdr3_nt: TGCGCCAGCAGCTTGGACGGTATGAACACTGAAGCTTTCTTT

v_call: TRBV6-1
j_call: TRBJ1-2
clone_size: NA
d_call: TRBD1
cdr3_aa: CASSVDRGYGYTF
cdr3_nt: TGTGCCAGCAGCGTCGACAGGGGGTATGGCTACACCTTC

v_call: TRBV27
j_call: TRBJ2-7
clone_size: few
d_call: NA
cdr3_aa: CASSLLTTYEQYF
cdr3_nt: TGTGCCAGCAGTTTATTGACAACCTACGAGCAGTACTTC

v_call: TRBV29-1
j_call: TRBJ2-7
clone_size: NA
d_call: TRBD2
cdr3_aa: CSVDKRGSSYEQYF
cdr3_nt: TGCAGCGTTGATAAGCGGGGAAGCTCCTACGAGCAGTACTTC

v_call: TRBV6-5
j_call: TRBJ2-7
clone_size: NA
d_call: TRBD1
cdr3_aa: CASRNDRGPEQYF
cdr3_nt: TGTGCCAGCAGGAACGACAGGGGTCCCGAGCAGTACTTC